Listed below are T cell receptor beta chains from one sample, sequenced in a study of control samples from healthy donors and cancer patients. Only in-frame clones appear in the TCRdb table, and some are missing; sequencing was by immunoSEQ multiplex PCR. The sample holds tens of thousands of clones, around four fifths seen once. Sequences were obtained from blood. The receptors come from a man aged 30 to 39 in good health. Each CDR3 is given with its conserved first and last residue. The D gene is left open where the match is weak. Some rows have no size entry. The others give once, few or many, or a class for an expanded clone.

len	v_gene	d_gene	j_gene	abundance	CDR3aa	CDR3nt
15	TRBV5-1	NA	TRBJ2-2	NA	CASSVGGGPTGELFF	TGCGCCAGCAGCGTTGGGGGGGGCCCCACCGGGGAGCTGTTTTTT
13	TRBV2	NA	TRBJ2-3	NA	CASGRVSTDTQYF	TGTGCCAGCGGCAGGGTTAGCACAGATACGCAGTATTTT
15	TRBV7-3	TRBD2	TRBJ2-3	NA	CASSRSGGRSDTQYF	TGTGCCAGCAGTCGTAGCGGGGGGCGGTCAGATACGCAGTATTTT
14	TRBV7-9	NA	TRBJ2-5	NA	CASSSYGGQETQYF	TGTGCCAGCAGCTCGTACGGGGGCCAAGAGACCCAGTACTTC
14	TRBV18	NA	TRBJ2-7	once	CASSSSIQGTEQYF	TGTGCCAGCTCATCCTCGATACAGGGCACCGAGCAGTACTTC
12	TRBV6-5	NA	TRBJ1-2	NA	CASMNSNYGYTF	TGTGCCAGCATGAACAGTAACTATGGCTACACCTTC
10	TRBV19	NA	TRBJ1-2	once	CASSRDRYTF	TGTGCCAGTAGTAGGGACCGGTACACCTTC
16	TRBV7-9	NA	TRBJ2-3	NA	CASSPGARASTDTQYF	TGTGCCAGCAGCCCGGGGGCCAGGGCCAGCACAGATACGCAGTATTTT
14	TRBV5-1	NA	TRBJ2-1	NA	CASSPVGALNEQFF	TGCGCCAGCAGCCCCGTGGGGGCCCTCAATGAGCAGTTCTTC
13	TRBV6-5	TRBD1	TRBJ1-1	few	CASGVGQGSEAFF	TGTGCCAGCGGGGTGGGACAGGGGTCTGAAGCTTTCTTT
15	TRBV5-1	NA	TRBJ2-1	NA	CASSLGTLSYNEQFF	TGCGCCAGCAGCTTGGGAACGCTTTCCTACAATGAGCAGTTCTTC